This TCR beta chain was obtained from a study of T cells in localized non-small cell lung cancer. Study findings and constraints: Among the top 100 tumor clones, a median around 60 appeared in adjacent lung. Uninvolved adjacent lung showed higher T cell clonality than tumor.

Points on this clone: Its antigen is still unknown.

Germline CDR1 is SGHTA and CDR2 is FQGNSA. V shed 5 bases and J 4 bases; nucleotides not matched to a gene: 11. CDR3 length equals 16 residues. Repertoires were generated with immunoSEQ multiplex PCR, while TCRdb's copy carries only in-frame clones and drops some. The sample consists of about 37,000 clones, around 93% of them appearing once. The rearrangement joins TRBV7-2 to TRBJ1-2; 9 bases are a match to TRBD1. The sequencing here drew on peripheral blood mononuclear cells, taken before any cancer treatment. This clonotype was obtained from a female donor over 55 with stage II lung adenocarcinoma. CDR3 nucleotide sequence: TGTGCCAGCAGCCCAGGGGGACAGGGTGTGGTCTATGGCTACACCTTC. Encoded protein: CASSPGGQGVVYGYTF. Looking up the rest from reference TRBV7-2 and TRBJ1-2 gives the full variable domain: GAGVSQSPSNKVTEKGKDVELRCDPISGHTALYWYRQSLGQGLEFLIYFQGNSAPDKSGLPSDRFSAERTGGSVSTLTIQRTQQEDSAVYLCASSPGGQGVVYGYTFGSGTRLTVV.